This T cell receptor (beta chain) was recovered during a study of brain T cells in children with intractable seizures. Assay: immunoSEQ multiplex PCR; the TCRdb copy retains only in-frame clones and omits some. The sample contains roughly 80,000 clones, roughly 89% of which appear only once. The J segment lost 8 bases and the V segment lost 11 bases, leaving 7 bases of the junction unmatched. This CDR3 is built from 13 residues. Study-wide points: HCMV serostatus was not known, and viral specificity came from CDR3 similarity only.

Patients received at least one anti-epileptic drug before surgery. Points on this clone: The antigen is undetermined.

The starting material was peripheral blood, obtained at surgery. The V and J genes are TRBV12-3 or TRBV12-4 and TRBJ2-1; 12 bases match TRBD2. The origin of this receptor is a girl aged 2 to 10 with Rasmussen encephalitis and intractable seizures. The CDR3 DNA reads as TGTGCCTCAGGACTAGCGGGAATCTATGAGCAGTTCTTC. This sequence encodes CASGLAGIYEQFF.